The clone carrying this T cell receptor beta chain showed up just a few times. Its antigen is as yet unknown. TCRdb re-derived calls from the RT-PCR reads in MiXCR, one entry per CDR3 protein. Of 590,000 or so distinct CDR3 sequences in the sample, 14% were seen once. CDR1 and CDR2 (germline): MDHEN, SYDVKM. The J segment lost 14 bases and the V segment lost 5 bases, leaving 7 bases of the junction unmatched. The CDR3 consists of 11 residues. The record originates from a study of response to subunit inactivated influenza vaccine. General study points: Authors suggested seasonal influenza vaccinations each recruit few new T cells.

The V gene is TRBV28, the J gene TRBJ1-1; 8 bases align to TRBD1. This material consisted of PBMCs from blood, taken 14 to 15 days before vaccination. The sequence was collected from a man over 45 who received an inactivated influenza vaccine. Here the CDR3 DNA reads TGTGCCAGCAGTCCGACAGGGGTTGTCTTCTTT. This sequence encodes CASSPTGVVFF.